These T cell receptor beta chains were read from a single sample in a study of blood T cell repertoires in COVID-19. This table comes from immunoSEQ multiplex PCR, and its TCRdb copy is limited to in-frame clones, with some not included. This table holds about 210,000 clones, about 83% found once. Sequenced sample: peripheral blood. Source of these receptors: a woman between 45 and 60 years old with acute or convalescent COVID-19. CDR3s leave out the opening cysteine and the closing phenylalanine or tryptophan.

V,CDR3
TRBV28,ASRTGLNTEAF
TRBV4-2,ASSQYNTLEGNQPQH
TRBV6-6,ASSPQGSEQY
TRBV6-6,AGGGFYNEQF
TRBV11-2,ASSLRLAGHTGELF
TRBV7-8,ASSFRTWDRDPYEQY
TRBV2,ASILGLAGAQETQY
TRBV19,ASSMRTGDMNTEAF
TRBV4-1,ASSLGTGGNTGELF
TRBV28,ASSVQGPRSYEQY
TRBV18,ASSPGLAGAETQY
TRBV27,ASSLVRGGAGIGYT
TRBV9,ASSRGGHNTEAF
TRBV2,ASKSGISGQPQH
TRBV6-2/TRBV6-3,ASSSGQGDGAKNIQY
TRBV7-6,ASSQIRTGIHEQF
TRBV19,ATQQGLAGGPTKNIQY
TRBV14,ASSFGLADNEQF
TRBV28,ASSAGRAIPRKF
TRBV5-4,ASSLGVGSYGYT
TRBV27,ASSLYIVESNTEAF
TRBV7-3,ASSGPSGRGNEQF
TRBV3-1/TRBV3-2,ASSPQGSTNEKLF
TRBV13,ASSLPSGESPYEQY
TRBV21-1,ARSFEQY
TRBV25-1,ASSLIGTSGMNEQF
TRBV27,ASSRSVSSYNEQF
TRBV3-1/TRBV3-2,ASSGKTGPNEKLF
TRBV24-1,ATSDPGLAGEAGELF